This T cell receptor beta chain is drawn from a study of blood T cells in healthy people across ages. This CDR3 is built from 13 residues. Germline loops: CDR1 SGHRS, CDR2 YFSETQ. This clonotype appeared once. A junction end diverges from the germline sequence, so it may reflect a read error. Combining a sample-barcoded 5' primer with a J-beta primer mix, a second PCR ran for about 7 to 11 cycles. A tag from a template-switch adaptor with 12 random nucleotides marked each cDNA molecule. Sequencing of every sample gave 3 million or more CDR3-containing paired-end reads. TCRdb ran MiXCR on the 5' RACE reads and lists one entry per CDR3 protein. Counted here are about 1,600,000 distinct CDR3 sequences, roughly 40% occurring once; the ten biggest clones make up roughly 7.7%.

Material for sequencing was blood. The receptor was derived from a woman aged 18 to 35 in good health. V and J are TRBV5-1 and TRBJ2-7; D is uncertain. The CDR3 loop is CASSPVATYERYF. For the CDR3, the DNA is TGCGCCAGCAGCCCGGTGGCGACCTACGAGCGGTACTTC. Full variable domain (rest looked up from reference TRBV5-1 and TRBJ2-7): KAGVTQTPRYLIKTRGQQVTLSCSPISGHRSVSWYQQTPGQGLQFLFEYFSETQRNKGNFPGRFSGRQFSNSRSEMNVSTLELGDSALYLCASSPVATYERYFGPGTRLTVT.